This T cell receptor (beta chain) was recorded in a study of blood T cells in healthy people across ages. The authors ran a second PCR of 7 to 11 cycles using a sample-barcoded 5' primer and a J-beta primer mix. A template-switch adaptor with 12 random nucleotides tagged each cDNA molecule. TCRdb recomputed calls from the 5' RACE reads with MiXCR, one row per CDR3 protein. The sample yields about 2 million distinct CDR3 sequences, 49% seen once. Trimming shortened V by 4 bases and J by 1 base, and 16 bases separated the two germline ends. Germline assignment: CDR1 DFQATT and CDR2 SNEGSKA (reference sequence). The length of the CDR3 is 15 residues. This clonotype has only a few counts.

Input material: blood. The TCR originated in a woman aged 40 to 50 in good health. V is TRBV20-1 and J is TRBJ2-5; tentative D call: TRBD2 (5 bases). For the CDR3, the DNA is TGCAGTGCTACCGGGAACCGGAGAGGCCAAGAGACCCAGTACTTC. Translating it yields CSATGNRRGQETQYF.